The entry below gives a single T cell receptor beta chain sequence along with its context. This clonotype was seen many times. Its antigen is not yet known. Base quality data are lacking; no much larger clone is found one base away. This sample is drawn from a study of human T cells and chemical hapten exposure (dated by TCRdb to about 2021). Context from the whole study: For sensitization, 2% DPC in acetone was applied to a 2 cm by 2 cm area of upper inner arm skin. Throughout the roughly 23-week study period, patients were also given weekly therapeutic DPC doses on the scalp. Patch testing was performed on the upper back with Finn chambers containing 0.01% DPC, and the patch tests were scored after 6 days according to International Contact Dermatitis Research Group standards. The patient cohort, mostly female, included alopecia areata with under or over 50% scalp involvement, alopecia totalis and alopecia universalis. The libraries were sequenced as a pool, and the TCR yield per sample differed mostly because of small variations in library volumes within the pool. The study tracked peripheral blood TCR repertoire changes in vivo during primary and secondary sensitization to the hapten diphenylcyclopropenone (DPC) in alopecia patients. Patient blood was sampled pre-sensitization (week 0) and at 2, 6 and about 24 weeks after DPC sensitization. For TCR sequencing, blood came from over 25 alopecia patients at anywhere from one to four time points (pre-sensitization, 2, 6 and 24 weeks).

The time point label, read with the paper, signifies: pre-sensitization, week 0. Explained via the paper, the treatment or condition label denotes: therapeutic diphenylcyclopropenone sensitization with weekly scalp DPC. At each patch-test visit, blood was drawn before the patch test was applied. Eligible patients were aged 18 to 70, diagnosed with alopecia, deemed suitable for DPC therapy, and excluded if pregnant. Total RNA was isolated from unfractionated whole blood collected in Tempus Blood RNA tubes. Paper-wide results and their limitations: The number of PT1 expanded TCRs positively correlated with patch test score, significant at thresholds 8, 16 and 32 but not 4. Compared with pre-sensitization or healthy control sets, expanded TCRs formed significantly more large CDR3 similarity clusters, which is consistent with antigen-driven responses. After repeated subsampling, changes were observed in the strength of the expansion versus patch-test correlation and in the threshold at which the correlation became significant. DPC sensitization did not change how many TCRs were above 1 in 1000 frequency, and no evidence was found of alterations in global repertoire structure. Because all patients had alopecia, a presumed autoimmune disease, the immune response of the patients might differ from that of healthy individuals.

Libraries were made using RACE. Sequencer: NextSeq 500. Library preparation attached unique molecular identifiers to individual cDNA molecules for quantitative, reproducible TCR counting. Both TCR alpha and TCR beta chains were sequenced from each blood RNA sample. The study's processing was this. Samples had a median of roughly 100,000 TCRs, with a range from roughly 23,224 to 700,000. V, J and CDR3 annotation of the TCR reads was performed with the Decombinator software suite. For PS versus PT1 abundance plots, all samples were subsampled to the same number of TCRs (28,000). Expanded TCRs were defined as absent before sensitization and observed at least eight times at the 2-week time point. Clones were called with MiXCR by TCRdb after fastp trimmed the public reads at Q25, and only in-frame beta chains were retained. Records with the same CDR3 protein are collapsed into one entry carrying the most frequent genes and DNA. The authors' filters were not applied to this entry. A total of 350,000 to 450,000 distinct CDR3 sequences appear in this sample, 5% to 6.5% of them only once. The ten largest clones add up to roughly 2.6% of the sample.

The CDR3 starts with the cysteine, ends with the phenylalanine, and has 13 residues. The sequence is cut down to CDR3 DNA, 39 bases in frame from base 1. V is pared back by 3 bases and J by 7 bases, with 13 bases lying between the germline termini. The rearrangement joined TRBV12-3 or TRBV12-4 to TRBJ2-7; matching of 6 bases hints at TRBD2 as the D gene. The receptor was isolated from a woman aged 50 to 65 with alopecia areata. Some clones in this sample may be carry-over from other donors' samples. The input for sequencing was whole blood, taken in connection with sensitization to the hapten diphenylcyclopropenone (DPC). The nucleotides read TGTGCCAGCAGTTTCCTTCGGAGCGGGGAGCAGTACTTC. The encoded protein is CASSFLRSGEQYF.